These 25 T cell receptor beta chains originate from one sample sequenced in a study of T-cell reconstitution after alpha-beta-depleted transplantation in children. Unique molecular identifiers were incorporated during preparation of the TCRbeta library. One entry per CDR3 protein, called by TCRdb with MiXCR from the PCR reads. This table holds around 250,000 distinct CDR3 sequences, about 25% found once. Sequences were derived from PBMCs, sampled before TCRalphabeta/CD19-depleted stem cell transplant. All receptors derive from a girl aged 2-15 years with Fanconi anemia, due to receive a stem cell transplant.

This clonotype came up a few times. CDR3 region: CASSFEGPQPQHF. CDR3 DNA sequence: TGTGCCAGCAGTTTCGAGGGGCCTCAGCCCCAGCATTTT. J is TRBJ1-5 and V is TRBV28; weak D call: TRBD1 (5 bases). Looked up from germline, CDR1 is MDHEN and CDR2 is SYDVKM. The CDR3 is made up of 13 amino acids. Trimming stripped 3 bases from V and 6 bases from J, with 9 bases between. Full variable domain (missing parts from reference TRBV28 and TRBJ1-5): DVKVTQSSRYLVKRTGEKVFLECVQDMDHENMFWYRQDPGLGLRLIYFSYDVKMKEKGDIPEGYSVSREKKERFSLILESASTNQTSMYLCASSFEGPQPQHFGDGTRLSIL.

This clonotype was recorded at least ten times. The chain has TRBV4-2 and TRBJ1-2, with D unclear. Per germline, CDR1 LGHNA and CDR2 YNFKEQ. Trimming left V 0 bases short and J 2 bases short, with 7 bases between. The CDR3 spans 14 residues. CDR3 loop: CASSQEAWNYGYTF. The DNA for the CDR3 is TGTGCCAGCAGCCAAGAAGCATGGAACTATGGCTACACCTTC.

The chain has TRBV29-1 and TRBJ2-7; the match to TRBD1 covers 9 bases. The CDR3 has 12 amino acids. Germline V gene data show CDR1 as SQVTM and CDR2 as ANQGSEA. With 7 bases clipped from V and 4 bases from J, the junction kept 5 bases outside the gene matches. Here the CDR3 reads CSAEGQGYEQYF. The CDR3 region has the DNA TGCAGCGCCGAGGGACAGGGATACGAGCAGTACTTC.

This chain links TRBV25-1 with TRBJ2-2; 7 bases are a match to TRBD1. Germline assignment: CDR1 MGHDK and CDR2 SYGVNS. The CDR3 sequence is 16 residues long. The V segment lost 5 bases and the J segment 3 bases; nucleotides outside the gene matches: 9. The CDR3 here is CASSRSSGQYTGELFF. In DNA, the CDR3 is TGTGCCAGCAGTAGGTCGTCGGGACAGTACACCGGGGAGCTGTTTTTT.

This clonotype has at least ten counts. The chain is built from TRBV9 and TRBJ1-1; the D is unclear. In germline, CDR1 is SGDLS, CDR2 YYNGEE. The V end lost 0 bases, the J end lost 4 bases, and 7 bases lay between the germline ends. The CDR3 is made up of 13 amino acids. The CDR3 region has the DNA TGTGCCAGCAGCGTAGGGGCGAGCACTGAAGCTTTCTTT. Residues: CASSVGASTEAFF. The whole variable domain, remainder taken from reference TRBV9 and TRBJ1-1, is DSGVTQTPKHLITATGQRVTLRCSPRSGDLSVYWYQQSLDQGLQFLIQYYNGEERAKGNILERFSAQQFPDLHSELNLSSLELGDSALYFCASSVGASTEAFFGQGTRLTVV.

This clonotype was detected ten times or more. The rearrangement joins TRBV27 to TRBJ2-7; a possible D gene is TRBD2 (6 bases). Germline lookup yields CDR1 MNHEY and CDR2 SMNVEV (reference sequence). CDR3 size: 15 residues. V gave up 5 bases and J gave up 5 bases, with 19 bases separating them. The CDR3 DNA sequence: TGTGCCAGCAGTATCTCCTTGACTAGTAGAGACGAGCAGTACTTC. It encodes CASSISLTSRDEQYF.

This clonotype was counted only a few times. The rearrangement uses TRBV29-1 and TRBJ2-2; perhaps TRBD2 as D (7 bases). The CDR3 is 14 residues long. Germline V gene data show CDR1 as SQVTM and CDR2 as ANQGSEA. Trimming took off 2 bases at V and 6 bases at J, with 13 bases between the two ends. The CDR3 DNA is TGCAGCGTTGAATGGGGGGGGCTGGCCGGGGAGCTGTTTTTT. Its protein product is CSVEWGGLAGELFF.

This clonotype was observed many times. The DNA of the CDR3 is TGCAGCGTTGGTTTCGGGTGGGCCTACGAGCAGTACTTC. As protein: CSVGFGWAYEQYF. V and J are TRBV29-1 and TRBJ2-7; D ambiguous. The germline V gene encodes CDR1 SQVTM and CDR2 ANQGSEA. With 4 bases removed from V and 2 bases from J, the gap between germline ends came to 12 bases. This CDR3 comprises 13 residues.

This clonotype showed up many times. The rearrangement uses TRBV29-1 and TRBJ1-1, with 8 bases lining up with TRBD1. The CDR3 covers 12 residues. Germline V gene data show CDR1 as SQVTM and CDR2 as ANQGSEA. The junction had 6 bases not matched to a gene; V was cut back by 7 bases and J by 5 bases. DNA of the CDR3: TGCAGCGCCGGACAGGGTGGAACTGAAGCTTTCTTT. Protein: CSAGQGGTEAFF.

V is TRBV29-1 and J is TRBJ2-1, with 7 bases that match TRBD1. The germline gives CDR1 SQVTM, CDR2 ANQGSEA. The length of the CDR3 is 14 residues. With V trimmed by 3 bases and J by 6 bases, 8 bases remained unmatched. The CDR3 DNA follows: TGCAGCGTTGACCTGACAGGGATGAGCAATGAGCAGTTCTTC. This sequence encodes CSVDLTGMSNEQFF.

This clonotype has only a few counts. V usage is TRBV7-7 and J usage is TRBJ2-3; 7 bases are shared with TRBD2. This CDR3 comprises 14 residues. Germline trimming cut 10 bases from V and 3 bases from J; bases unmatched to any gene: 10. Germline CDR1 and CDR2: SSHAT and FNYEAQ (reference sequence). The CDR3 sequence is CATPGGGKTDTQYF. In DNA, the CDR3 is TGTGCCACCCCGGGGGGAGGAAAGACAGATACGCAGTATTTT. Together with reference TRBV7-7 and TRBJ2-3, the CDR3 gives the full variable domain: GAGVSQSPRYKVTKRGQDVTLRCDPISSHATLYWYQQALGQGPEFLTYFNYEAQPDKSGLPSDRFSAERPEGSISTLTIQRTEQRDSAMYRCATPGGGKTDTQYFGPGTRLTVL.

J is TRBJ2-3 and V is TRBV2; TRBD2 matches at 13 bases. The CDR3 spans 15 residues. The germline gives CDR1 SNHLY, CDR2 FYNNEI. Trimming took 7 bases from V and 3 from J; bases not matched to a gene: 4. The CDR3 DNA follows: TGTGCCAGCAAGACTAGCGGGAGGTTAACAGATACGCAGTATTTT. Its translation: CASKTSGRLTDTQYF. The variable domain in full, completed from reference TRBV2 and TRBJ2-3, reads EPEVTQTPSHQVTQMGQEVILRCVPISNHLYFYWYRQILGQKVEFLVSFYNNEISEKSEIFDDQFSVERPDGSNFTLKIRSTKLEDSAMYFCASKTSGRLTDTQYFGPGTRLTVL.

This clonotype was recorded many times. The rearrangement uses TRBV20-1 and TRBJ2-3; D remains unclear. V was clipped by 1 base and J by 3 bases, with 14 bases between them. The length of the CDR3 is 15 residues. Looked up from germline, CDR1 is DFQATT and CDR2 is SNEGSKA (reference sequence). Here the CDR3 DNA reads TGCAGTGCTAGAGTATGGGGTCCGACGACAGATACGCAGTATTTT. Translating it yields CSARVWGPTTDTQYF.

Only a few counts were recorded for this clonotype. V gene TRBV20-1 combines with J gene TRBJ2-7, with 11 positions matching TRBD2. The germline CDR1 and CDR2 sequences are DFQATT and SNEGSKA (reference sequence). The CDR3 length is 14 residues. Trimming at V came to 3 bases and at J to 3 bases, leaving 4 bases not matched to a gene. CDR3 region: CSARRGTSGYEQYF. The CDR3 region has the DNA TGCAGTGCTAGGAGGGGGACTAGCGGCTACGAGCAGTACTTC.

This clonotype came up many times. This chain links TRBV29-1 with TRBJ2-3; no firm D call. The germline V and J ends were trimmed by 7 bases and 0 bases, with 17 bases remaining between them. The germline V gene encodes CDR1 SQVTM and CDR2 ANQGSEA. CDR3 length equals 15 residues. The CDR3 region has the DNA TGCAGCGATGTCTCCAGGTTTGTCAGCACAGATACGCAGTATTTT. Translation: CSDVSRFVSTDTQYF.

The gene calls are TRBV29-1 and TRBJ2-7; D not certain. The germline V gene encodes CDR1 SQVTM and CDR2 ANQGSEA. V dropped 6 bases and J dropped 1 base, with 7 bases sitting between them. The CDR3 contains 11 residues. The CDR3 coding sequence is TGCAGCGTCCAACAGTCCTACGAGCAGTACTTC. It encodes CSVQQSYEQYF.

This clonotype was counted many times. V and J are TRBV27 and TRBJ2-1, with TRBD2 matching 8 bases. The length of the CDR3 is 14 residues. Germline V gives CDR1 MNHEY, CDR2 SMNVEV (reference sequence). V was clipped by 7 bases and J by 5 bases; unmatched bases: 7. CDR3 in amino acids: CASTPSLADNEQFF. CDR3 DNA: TGTGCCAGCACGCCTTCACTAGCGGACAATGAGCAGTTCTTC.

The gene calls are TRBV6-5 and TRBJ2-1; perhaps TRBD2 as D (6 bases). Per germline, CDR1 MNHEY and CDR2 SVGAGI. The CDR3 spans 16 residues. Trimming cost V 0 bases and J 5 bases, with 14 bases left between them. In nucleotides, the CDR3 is TGTGCCAGCAGTTACTCGACCGGGGAGGTCGACAATGAGCAGTTCTTC. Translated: CASSYSTGEVDNEQFF.

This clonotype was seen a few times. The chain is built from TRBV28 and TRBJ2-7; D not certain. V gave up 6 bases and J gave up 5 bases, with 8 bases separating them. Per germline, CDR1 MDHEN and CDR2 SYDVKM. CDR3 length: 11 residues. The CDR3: CASRTANEQYF. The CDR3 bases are TGTGCCAGCAGGACCGCCAACGAGCAGTACTTC.

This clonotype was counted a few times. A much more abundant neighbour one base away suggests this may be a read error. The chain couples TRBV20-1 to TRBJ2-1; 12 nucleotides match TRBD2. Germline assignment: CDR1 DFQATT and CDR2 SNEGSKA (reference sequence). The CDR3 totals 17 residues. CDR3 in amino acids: CCAHRASGGAIYNEQFF. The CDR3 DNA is TGCTGTGCCCATAGGGCTAGCGGGGGGGCTATCTACAATGAGCAGTTCTTC.

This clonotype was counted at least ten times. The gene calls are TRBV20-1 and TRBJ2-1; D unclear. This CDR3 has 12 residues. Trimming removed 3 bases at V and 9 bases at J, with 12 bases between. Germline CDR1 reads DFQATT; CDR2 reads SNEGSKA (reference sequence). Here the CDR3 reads CSASISYSEQFF. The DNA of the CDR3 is TGCAGTGCTAGTATCTCGTACTCTGAGCAGTTCTTC.

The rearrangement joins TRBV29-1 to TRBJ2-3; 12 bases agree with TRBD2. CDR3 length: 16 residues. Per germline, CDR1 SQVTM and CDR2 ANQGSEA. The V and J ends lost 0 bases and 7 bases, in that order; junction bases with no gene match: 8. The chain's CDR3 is CSVEDPSGRAVYTQYF. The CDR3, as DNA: TGCAGCGTTGAAGATCCTAGCGGGAGGGCCGTTTATACGCAGTATTTT.

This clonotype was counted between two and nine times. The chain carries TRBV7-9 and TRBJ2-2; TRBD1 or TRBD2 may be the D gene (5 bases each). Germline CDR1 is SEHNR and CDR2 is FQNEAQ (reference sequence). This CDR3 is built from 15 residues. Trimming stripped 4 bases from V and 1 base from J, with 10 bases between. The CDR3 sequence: CASSYRDGNTGELFF. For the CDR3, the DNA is TGTGCCAGCAGCTACCGGGACGGGAACACCGGGGAGCTGTTTTTT.

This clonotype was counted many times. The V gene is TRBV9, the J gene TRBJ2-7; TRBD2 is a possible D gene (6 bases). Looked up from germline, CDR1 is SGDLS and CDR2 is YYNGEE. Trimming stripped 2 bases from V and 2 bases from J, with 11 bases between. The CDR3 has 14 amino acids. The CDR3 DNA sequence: TGTGCCAGCAGCGTTAGCGGCCTTACCTACGAGCAGTACTTC. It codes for CASSVSGLTYEQYF.

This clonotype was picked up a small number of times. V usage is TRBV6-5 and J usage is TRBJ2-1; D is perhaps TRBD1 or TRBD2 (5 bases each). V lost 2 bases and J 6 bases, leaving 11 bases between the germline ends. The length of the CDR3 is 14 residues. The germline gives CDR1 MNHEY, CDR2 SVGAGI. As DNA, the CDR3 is TGTGCCAGCAGTTACGGATGGGACGTCAATGAGCAGTTCTTC. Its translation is CASSYGWDVNEQFF.